Sequencing of this T cell receptor beta chain was carried out in a study of T cell repertoires in cytomegalovirus infection. Across the whole study: Carrying CMV and the relevant HLA type showed in public TCR beta signatures. Study-wide points: The ex vivo response was dominated by HLA-C-restricted CMV-specific TCR beta clonotypes. Cumulative frequency of public TCR beta families picked out carriers of CMV plus the relevant HLA.

Germline values: CDR1 PRHDT, CDR2 FYEKMQ (reference sequence). V shed 1 base and J shed 5 bases, with 17 bases lying between them. CDR3 length: 16 amino acids. As for this clonotype: The antigen remains unidentified.

Each CDR3 protein gets one entry after TCRdb re-called the reads with MiXCR. The data show some 270,000 distinct CDR3 sequences, about a sixth seen once. The chain joins TRBV13 to TRBJ2-5; maybe TRBD1 (6 bases). The receptor was derived from a human donor in good health (CMV status not recorded). Some clones in this sample may be carry-over from other donors' samples. Sequenced sample: CD8+ T cells from PBMCs. The CDR3 nucleotides read TGTGCCAGCAGCTTAGAGTCGGAGGACAGTTGGGAGACCCAGTACTTC. It is translated as CASSLESEDSWETQYF.